By sample share, the clone carrying this T cell receptor beta chain is medium-sized (0.01 to 0.1%). Antigen specificity is unknown. After constant-region reverse-primer amplification, full-length variable regions underwent semi-nested PCR with Nested Universal Primer A. TCRdb redid the calling of the 5' RACE reads with MiXCR, one entry per CDR3 protein. The sample contains 40,000 to 55,000 distinct CDR3 sequences, roughly 23% of which appear only once. Cells sorted as Tregs were CD4+, CD25+ and CD127-/low. Germline values: CDR1 MNHNY, CDR2 SVGAGI (reference sequence). Unmatched junction bases numbered 4, after V lost 4 bases and J lost 2 bases. The CDR3 totals 14 residues. The study's findings and limits: The larger cohort examined one V-J beta rearrangement, not whole repertoires. Tumor memory CD4+ T cell TCR gene usage was found to cluster with blood and lymph node memory CD4+ cells and with lymph node naive CD4+ cells.

The sample taken for sequencing was Tregs sorted from a lymph node. The TCR was taken from a female donor with breast cancer. This sequence joins TRBV6-6 and TRBJ1-1; 7 nucleotides match TRBD1. CDR3 loop: CASSSDRDNTEAFF. The CDR3 coding sequence is TGTGCCAGCAGTTCAGACAGGGACAACACTGAAGCTTTCTTT.